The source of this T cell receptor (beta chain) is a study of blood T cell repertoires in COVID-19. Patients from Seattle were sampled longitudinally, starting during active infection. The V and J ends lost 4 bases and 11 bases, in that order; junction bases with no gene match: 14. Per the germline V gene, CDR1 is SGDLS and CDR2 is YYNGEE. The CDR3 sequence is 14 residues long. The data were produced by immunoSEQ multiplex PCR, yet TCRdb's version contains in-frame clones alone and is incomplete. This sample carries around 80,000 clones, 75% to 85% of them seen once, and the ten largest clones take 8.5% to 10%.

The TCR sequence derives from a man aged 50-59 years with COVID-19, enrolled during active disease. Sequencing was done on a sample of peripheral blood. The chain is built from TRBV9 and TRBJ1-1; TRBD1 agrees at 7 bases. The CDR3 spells CASSPTGQAVSAFF. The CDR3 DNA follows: TGTGCCAGCAGCCCAACTGGACAGGCCGTCTCGGCTTTCTTT.